This entry features one T cell receptor beta chain sequence. Using immunoSEQ multiplex PCR, the repertoire was profiled, and TCRdb retains in-frame clones only, with some absent. The table shows 150,000 to 200,000 clones, with about 85% occurring only once. This sample was taken from a study of blood T cell repertoires in COVID-19. At the level of the study: The analysed material was cDNA or gDNA that came from T cells, B-cell-depleted T cells, or PBMCs.

The sample consisted of peripheral blood. The sequence was obtained from a woman aged 25 to 45 with active or convalescent COVID-19.

The CDR3 sequence is CASSPEGVGYTF. CDR3 bases: TGCGCCAGCAGCCCTGAGGGGGTAGGCTACACCTTC. The V call is TRBV5-1, the J call TRBJ1-2; D is possibly TRBD1 (6 bases). This CDR3 is built from 12 residues. V was trimmed by 4 bases and J by 8 bases, leaving 12 bases between them. Germline assignment: CDR1 SGHRS and CDR2 YFSETQ.